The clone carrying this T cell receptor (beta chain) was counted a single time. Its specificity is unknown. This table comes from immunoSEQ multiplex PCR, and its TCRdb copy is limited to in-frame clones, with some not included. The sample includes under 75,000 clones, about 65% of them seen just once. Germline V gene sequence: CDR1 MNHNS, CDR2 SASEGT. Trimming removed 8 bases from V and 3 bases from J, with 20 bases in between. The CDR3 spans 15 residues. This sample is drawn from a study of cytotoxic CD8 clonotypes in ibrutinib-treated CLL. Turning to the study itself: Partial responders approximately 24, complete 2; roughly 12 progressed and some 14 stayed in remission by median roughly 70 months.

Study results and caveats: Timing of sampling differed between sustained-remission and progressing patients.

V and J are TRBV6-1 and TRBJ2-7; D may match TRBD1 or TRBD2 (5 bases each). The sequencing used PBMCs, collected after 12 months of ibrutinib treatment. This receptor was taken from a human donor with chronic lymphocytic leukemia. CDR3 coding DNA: TGTGCCAGCCATAGGGGCACGGGGTTATACTACGAGCAGTACTTC. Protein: CASHRGTGLYYEQYF.